Following are 12 T cell receptor beta chains from one sample sequenced in a study of blood T cell repertoires in COVID-19. The data were produced by immunoSEQ multiplex PCR, yet TCRdb's version contains in-frame clones alone and is incomplete. The table shows about 56,000 clones, with roughly 72% occurring only once. The sample was peripheral blood. These receptors all stem from a woman in her seventies with COVID-19, enrolled during active disease.

The chain is built from TRBV19 and TRBJ1-5; D is undetermined. CDR1 is LNHDA and CDR2 is SQIVND in the germline V gene (reference sequence). The CDR3 extends over 16 amino acids. V lost 3 bases, J lost 0 bases, and 12 bases lay in between. CDR3 region: CASSISAGYSNQPQHF. Written as DNA, the CDR3 is TGTGCCAGTAGTATCTCCGCGGGTTATAGCAATCAGCCCCAGCATTTT.

The chain uses TRBV5-1 and TRBJ2-2, with D tentatively TRBD2 (6 bases). CDR1 and CDR2 from the germline V gene are SGHRS and YFSETQ. This CDR3 region has 17 residues. The V and J ends lost 4 bases and 4 bases respectively, with 20 bases between them. CDR3 in amino acids: CASSNLVEGVVTGELFF. In nucleotides, the CDR3 is TGCGCCAGCAGCAACCTCGTGGAGGGAGTAGTCACCGGGGAGCTGTTTTTT.

This clone rates as medium-sized (0.01 to 0.1%). The chain has TRBV3-1 (or the pseudogene TRBV3-2) and TRBJ2-5, with D possibly being TRBD1 (5 bases). Trimming pared 2 bases from V and 2 bases from J, leaving 12 bases between. Germline V gives CDR1 LGHDT, CDR2 YNNKEL (reference sequence). This CDR3 spans 15 amino acids. In DNA form, the CDR3 reads TGTGCCAGCAGCCAACCTCGACAGATACAAGAGACCCAGTACTTC. Its protein is CASSQPRQIQETQYF.

The chain combines TRBV6-5 with TRBJ2-3; TRBD1 is a possible D gene (6 bases). V was trimmed by 5 bases and J by 3 bases, leaving 15 bases between them. This CDR3 has 15 residues. CDR1 is MNHEY, CDR2 SVGAGI, per germline. In nucleotides, the CDR3 is TGTGCCAGCAGTCCTTGGACAGACGGGACAGATACGCAGTATTTT. Its protein product is CASSPWTDGTDTQYF.

The chain combines TRBV19 with TRBJ2-1, with D perhaps TRBD2 (5 bases). The CDR3 totals 18 residues. The V end was cut by 3 bases, the J end by 0 bases, with 18 bases between. CDR1 is LNHDA and CDR2 is SQIVND in the germline V gene (reference sequence). CDR3 region: CASSIFRDWGSSYNEQFF. The CDR3 region has the DNA TGTGCCAGTAGTATCTTCCGGGATTGGGGAAGCTCCTACAATGAGCAGTTCTTC. Full variable domain (remainder filled in from reference TRBV19 and TRBJ2-1): DGGITQSPKYLFRKEGQNVTLSCEQNLNHDAMYWYRQDPGQGLRLIYYSQIVNDFQKGDIAEGYSVSREKKESFPLTVTSAQKNPTAFYLCASSIFRDWGSSYNEQFFGPGTRLTVL.

The chain employs TRBV6-2 or TRBV6-3 and TRBJ2-7, with D unclear. The germline V gene has CDR1 MNHEY and CDR2 SVGEGT. Trimming left V 6 bases short and J 0 bases short, with 12 bases between. The CDR3 is 14 amino acids. CDR3 DNA: TGTGCCAGCAGCTTCTCCGGGTCCTCCTACGAGCAGTACTTC. Translation gives CASSFSGSSYEQYF.

The CDR3 sequence: CASSGLGGLEQYV. The CDR3 DNA reads as TGTGCCAGTAGCGGACTCGGGGGTCTCGAGCAGTACGTC. The V call is TRBV19, the J call TRBJ2-7; D perhaps matches TRBD2 (6 bases). With 6 bases removed from V and 6 bases from J, the gap between germline ends came to 15 bases. CDR1 LNHDA and CDR2 SQIVND come from the germline V gene (reference sequence). The CDR3 length is 13 residues.

The DNA of the CDR3 is TGTGCTAGTGGTTTGGTACGGGACGCAGCGGGCTATGGCTACACCTTC. Translated, it gives CASGLVRDAAGYGYTF. The chain is built from TRBV12-5 and TRBJ1-2, with D maybe TRBD1 (5 bases). Trimming shortened V by 0 bases and J by 4 bases, and 15 bases separated the two germline ends. The CDR3 is 16 amino acids. The V gene's germline CDR1 is LGHNT and CDR2 FRNRAP.

This clone appeared once. V is TRBV10-3 and J is TRBJ1-1, with D perhaps TRBD1 (6 bases). The CDR3 is 12 residues long. Trimming shortened V by 2 bases and J by 11 bases, and 12 bases separated the two germline ends. From germline, CDR1 is ENHRY and CDR2 SYGVKD. CDR3 region: CAISERAGEAFF. CDR3 nucleotides: TGTGCCATCAGTGAGAGGGCAGGGGAGGCTTTCTTT.

This chain uses TRBV18 with TRBJ1-2; TRBD1 might be the D (6 bases). Between the trimmed V and J ends, which lost 4 bases and 3 bases, there was a span of 15 bases. This CDR3 contains 15 residues. Germline V lookup: CDR1 KGHSH, CDR2 LQKENI. In DNA, the CDR3 is TGTGCCAGCTCACAGGGGCGACAGGCCGACTATGGCTACACCTTC. Its protein is CASSQGRQADYGYTF.

The table lists this clone with a count of one. The chain joins TRBV3-1 (or the pseudogene TRBV3-2) to TRBJ1-2, with 12 bases that match TRBD1. CDR3 size: 16 residues. Germline values: CDR1 LGHDT, CDR2 YNNKEL (reference sequence). With V trimmed by 8 bases and J by 2 bases, 9 bases remained unmatched. This CDR3 is CASHRGTGGGNYGYTF. The CDR3 region has the DNA TGTGCCAGCCACCGAGGGACAGGGGGCGGAAACTATGGCTACACCTTC.

This chain connects TRBV19 to TRBJ1-1; D is unresolved. There are 14 residues in the CDR3. Germline-derived CDR1 and CDR2 are LNHDA and SQIVND (reference sequence). The V and J ends lost 4 bases and 4 bases respectively, with 13 bases between them. This CDR3 reads CASSTQAVGTEAFF. The CDR3 DNA reads TGTGCCAGTAGTACCCAGGCCGTGGGCACTGAAGCTTTCTTT.